This section outlines one TCR beta chain sequence together with its context. The germline V gene encodes CDR1 SGHVS and CDR2 FNYEAQ. The V segment lost 5 bases and the J segment 0 bases; nucleotides outside the gene matches: 2. CDR3 size: 14 residues. This sample was taken from a study of blood T cell repertoires in COVID-19. At the level of the study: Sources were T cells, B-cell-depleted T cells, or PBMCs; the material itself was cDNA or gDNA.

Profiling relied on immunoSEQ multiplex PCR, and the TCRdb table lists in-frame clones only, not all of them. This sample has around 260,000 clones; 80% to 95% occur once, and the top ten carry 1% to 1.3%. This clonotype was sampled from a woman aged 25 to 39 who had recovered from COVID-19. The sequencing sample was made of PBMCs or T cells enriched from blood (not recorded which). The chain is built from TRBV7-6 and TRBJ2-3, with 7 bases fitting TRBD1. CDR3 coding DNA: TGTGCCAGCAGCCCGGACAGGAGCACAGATACGCAGTATTTT. This translates into CASSPDRSTDTQYF.